Reported below is one T cell receptor (beta chain). This record belongs to a study of blood T cell repertoires in COVID-19. Libraries were prepared by immunoSEQ multiplex PCR; TCRdb keeps only in-frame clonotypes and omits some of them. Of 270,000 or so clones in the sample, 70% to 90% are singletons; the top ten hold 5% to 8%. The CDR3 has 13 residues. Germline CDR1 reads MNHNY; CDR2 reads SVGAGI (reference sequence). V lost 0 bases and J 8 bases, leaving 10 bases between the germline ends. The rearrangement links TRBV6-6 to TRBJ1-2, with D possibly matching TRBD1 (5 bases). The origin of this receptor is a woman aged 50 to 65 who had been exposed to COVID-19. What was sequenced was PBMCs or T cells enriched from blood (not recorded which). The CDR3 here is CASSYSGGSGYTF. The CDR3 DNA follows: TGTGCCAGCAGTTACTCGGGGGGAAGCGGCTACACCTTC.